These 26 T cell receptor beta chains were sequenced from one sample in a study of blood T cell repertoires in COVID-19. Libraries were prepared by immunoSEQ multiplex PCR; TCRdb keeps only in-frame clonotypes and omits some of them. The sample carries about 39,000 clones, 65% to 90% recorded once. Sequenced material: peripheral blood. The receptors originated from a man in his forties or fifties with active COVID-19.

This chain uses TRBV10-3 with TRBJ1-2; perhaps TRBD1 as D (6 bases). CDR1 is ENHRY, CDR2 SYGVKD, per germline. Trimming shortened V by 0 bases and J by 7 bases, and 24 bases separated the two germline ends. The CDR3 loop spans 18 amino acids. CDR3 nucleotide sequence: TGTGCCATCAGTGAGTCGTTCAGTCTGGGGGGGCTAAGTGCTGGCTACACCTTC. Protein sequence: CAISESFSLGGLSAGYTF.

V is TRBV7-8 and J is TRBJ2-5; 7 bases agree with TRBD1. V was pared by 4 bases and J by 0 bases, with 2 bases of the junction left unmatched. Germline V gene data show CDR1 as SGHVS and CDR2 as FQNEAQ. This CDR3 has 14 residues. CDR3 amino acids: CASSSGTDQETQYF. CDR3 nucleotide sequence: TGTGCCAGCAGCTCGGGGACAGACCAAGAGACCCAGTACTTC.

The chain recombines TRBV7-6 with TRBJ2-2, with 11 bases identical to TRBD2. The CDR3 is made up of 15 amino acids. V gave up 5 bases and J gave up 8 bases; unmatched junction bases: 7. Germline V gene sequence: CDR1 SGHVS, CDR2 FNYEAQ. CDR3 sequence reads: CASSALAGGTGELFF. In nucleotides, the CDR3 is TGTGCCAGCAGCGCTCTAGCGGGAGGAACAGGGGAGCTGTTTTTT.

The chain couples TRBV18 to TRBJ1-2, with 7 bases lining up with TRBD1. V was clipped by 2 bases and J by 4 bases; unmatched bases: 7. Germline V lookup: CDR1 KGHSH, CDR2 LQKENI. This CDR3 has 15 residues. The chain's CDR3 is CASSPARGSSYGYTF. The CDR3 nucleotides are TGTGCCAGCTCACCAGCCAGGGGGTCAAGCTATGGCTACACCTTC.

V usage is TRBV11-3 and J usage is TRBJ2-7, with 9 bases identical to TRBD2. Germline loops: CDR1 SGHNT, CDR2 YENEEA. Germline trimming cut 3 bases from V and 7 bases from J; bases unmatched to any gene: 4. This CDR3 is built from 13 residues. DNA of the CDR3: TGTGCCAGCAGCTTTAGCGGGAGCCGGGAGCAGTACTTC. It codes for CASSFSGSREQYF. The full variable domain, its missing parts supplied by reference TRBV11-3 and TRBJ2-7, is EAGVVQSPRYKIIEKKQPVAFWCNPISGHNTLYWYLQNLGQGPELLIRYENEEAVDDSQLPKDRFSAERLKGVDSTLKIQPAELGDSAVYLCASSFSGSREQYFGPGTRLTVT.

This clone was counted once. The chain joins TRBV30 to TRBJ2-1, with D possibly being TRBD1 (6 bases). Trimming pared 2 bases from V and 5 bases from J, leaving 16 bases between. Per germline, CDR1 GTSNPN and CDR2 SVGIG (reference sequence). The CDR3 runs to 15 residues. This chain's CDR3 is CAWSFGQRSHNEQFF. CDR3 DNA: TGTGCCTGGAGTTTCGGACAGAGGAGCCACAATGAGCAGTTCTTC.

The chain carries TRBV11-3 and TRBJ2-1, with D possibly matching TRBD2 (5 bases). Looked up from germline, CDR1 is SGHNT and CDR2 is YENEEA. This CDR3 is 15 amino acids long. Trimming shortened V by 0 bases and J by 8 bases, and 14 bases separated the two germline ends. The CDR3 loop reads CASSLEGGGLDEQFF. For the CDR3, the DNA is TGTGCCAGCAGCTTAGAGGGCGGAGGTCTAGATGAGCAGTTCTTC.

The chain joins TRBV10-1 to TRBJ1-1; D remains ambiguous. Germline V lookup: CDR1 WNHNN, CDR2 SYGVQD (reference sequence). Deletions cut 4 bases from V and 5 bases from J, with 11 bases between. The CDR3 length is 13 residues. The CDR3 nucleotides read TGCGCCAGCAGTGCGGGTAGTTGGACTGAAGCTTTCTTT. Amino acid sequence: CASSAGSWTEAFF.

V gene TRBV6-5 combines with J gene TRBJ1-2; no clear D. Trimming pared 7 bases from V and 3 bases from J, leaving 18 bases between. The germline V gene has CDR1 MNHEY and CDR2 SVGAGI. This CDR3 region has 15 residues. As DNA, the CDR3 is TGTGCCAGCACCCTTAGGGCGGGGTACGACTATGGCTACACCTTC. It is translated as CASTLRAGYDYGYTF.

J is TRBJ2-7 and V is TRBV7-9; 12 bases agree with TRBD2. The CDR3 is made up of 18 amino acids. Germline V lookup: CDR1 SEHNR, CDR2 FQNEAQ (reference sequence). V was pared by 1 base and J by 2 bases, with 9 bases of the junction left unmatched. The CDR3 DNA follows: TGTGCCAGCAGCTTAGGATTCGTTACTAGCGGGAGGCCCTACGAGCAGTACTTC. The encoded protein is CASSLGFVTSGRPYEQYF.

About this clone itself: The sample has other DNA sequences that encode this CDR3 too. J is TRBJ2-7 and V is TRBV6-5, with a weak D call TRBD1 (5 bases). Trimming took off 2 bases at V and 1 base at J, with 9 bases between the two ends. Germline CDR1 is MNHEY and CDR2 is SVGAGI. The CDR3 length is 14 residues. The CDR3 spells CASSYGQGSYEQYF. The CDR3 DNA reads TGTGCCAGCAGTTACGGGCAGGGATCCTACGAGCAGTACTTC.

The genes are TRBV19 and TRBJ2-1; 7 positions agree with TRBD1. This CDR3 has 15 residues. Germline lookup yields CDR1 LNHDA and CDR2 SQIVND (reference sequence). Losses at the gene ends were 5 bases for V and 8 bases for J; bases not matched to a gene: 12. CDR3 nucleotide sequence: TGTGCCAGTAGTCTCGGGACAGCTAATGTCCATGAGCAGTTCTTC. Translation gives CASSLGTANVHEQFF.

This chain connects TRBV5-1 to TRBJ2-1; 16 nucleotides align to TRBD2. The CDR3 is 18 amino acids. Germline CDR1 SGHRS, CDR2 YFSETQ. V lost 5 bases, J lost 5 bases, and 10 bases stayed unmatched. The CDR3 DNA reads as TGCGCCAGCAGTTGGGACGGGACTAGCGGGAGGGCCGACAATGAGCAGTTCTTC. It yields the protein CASSWDGTSGRADNEQFF.

The DNA of the CDR3 is TGTGCCAGCAGCTTAGGGTTCGGCCTAGCGGATAAGGAGGAGACCCAGTACTTC. This encodes CASSLGFGLADKEETQYF. The J gene is TRBJ2-5, the V gene TRBV11-2; 7 bases match TRBD2. The CDR3 loop spans 18 amino acids. CDR1 is SGHAT and CDR2 is FQNNGV in the germline V gene. V gave up 1 base and J gave up 5 bases; unmatched junction bases: 16.

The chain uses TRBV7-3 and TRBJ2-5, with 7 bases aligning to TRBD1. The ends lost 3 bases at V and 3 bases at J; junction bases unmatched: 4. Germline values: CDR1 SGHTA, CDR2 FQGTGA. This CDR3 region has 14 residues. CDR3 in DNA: TGTGCCAGCAGCTTGCCAGGGACAGAAGAGACCCAGTACTTC. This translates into CASSLPGTEETQYF.

The CDR3 nucleotides are TGTGCCAGCAGCGTAGGTGTGGAGTTAAATTCACCCCTCCACTTT. Amino acids: CASSVGVELNSPLHF. The chain is built from TRBV9 and TRBJ1-6; D is unclear. CDR1 and CDR2 (germline): SGDLS, YYNGEE. The length of the CDR3 is 15 residues. With 0 bases removed from V and 7 bases from J, the gap between germline ends came to 11 bases.

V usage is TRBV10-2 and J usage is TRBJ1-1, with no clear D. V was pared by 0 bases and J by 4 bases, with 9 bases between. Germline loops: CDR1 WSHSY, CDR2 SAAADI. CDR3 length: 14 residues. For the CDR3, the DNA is TGCGCCAGCAGTGAGTCTAAGGCGGGCACTGAAGCTTTCTTT. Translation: CASSESKAGTEAFF.

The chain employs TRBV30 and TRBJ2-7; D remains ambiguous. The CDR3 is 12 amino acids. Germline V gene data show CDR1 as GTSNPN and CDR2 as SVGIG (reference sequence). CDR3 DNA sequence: TGTGCTACTGGTAGTCCTAACTACGAGCAGTACTTC. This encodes CATGSPNYEQYF.

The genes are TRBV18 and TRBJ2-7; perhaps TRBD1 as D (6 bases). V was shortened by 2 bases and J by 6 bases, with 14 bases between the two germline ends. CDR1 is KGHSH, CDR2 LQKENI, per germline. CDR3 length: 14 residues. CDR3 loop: CASSPSGTQPEQYF. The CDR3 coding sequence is TGTGCCAGCTCACCATCCGGGACACAACCCGAGCAGTACTTC.

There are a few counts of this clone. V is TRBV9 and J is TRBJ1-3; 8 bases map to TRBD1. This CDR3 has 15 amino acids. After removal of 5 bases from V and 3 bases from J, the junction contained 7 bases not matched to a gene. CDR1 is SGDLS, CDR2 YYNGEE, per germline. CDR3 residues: CASSFQGARGNTIYF. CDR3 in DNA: TGTGCCAGCAGTTTTCAGGGGGCGCGTGGAAACACCATATATTTT.

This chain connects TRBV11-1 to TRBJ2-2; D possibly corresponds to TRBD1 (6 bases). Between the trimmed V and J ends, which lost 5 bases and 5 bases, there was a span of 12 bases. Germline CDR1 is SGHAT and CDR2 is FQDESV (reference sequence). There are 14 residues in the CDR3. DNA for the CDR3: TGTGCCAGCAGCAGGACAGTGGGAACCGGGGAGCTGTTTTTT. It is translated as CASSRTVGTGELFF.

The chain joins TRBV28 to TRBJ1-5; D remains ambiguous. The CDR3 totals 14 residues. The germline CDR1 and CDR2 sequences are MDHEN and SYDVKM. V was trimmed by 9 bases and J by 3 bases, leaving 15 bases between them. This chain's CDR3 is CASNTGFLNQPQHF. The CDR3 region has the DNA TGTGCCAGTAACACCGGGTTTCTCAATCAGCCCCAGCATTTT.

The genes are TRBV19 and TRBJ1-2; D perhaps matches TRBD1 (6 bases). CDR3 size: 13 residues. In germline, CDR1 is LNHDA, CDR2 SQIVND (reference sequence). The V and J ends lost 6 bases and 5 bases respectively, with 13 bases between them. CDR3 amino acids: CASSTGPGYGYTF. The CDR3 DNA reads TGTGCCAGTAGCACAGGGCCCGGTTATGGCTACACCTTC.

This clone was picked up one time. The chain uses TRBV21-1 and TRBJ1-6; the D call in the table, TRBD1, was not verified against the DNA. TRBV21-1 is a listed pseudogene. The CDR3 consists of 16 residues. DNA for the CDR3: TGTGCCAGCAACTTATTCGGACAGGGAGGAAATTCACCCCTCCACTTT. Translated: CASNLFGQGGNSPLHF.

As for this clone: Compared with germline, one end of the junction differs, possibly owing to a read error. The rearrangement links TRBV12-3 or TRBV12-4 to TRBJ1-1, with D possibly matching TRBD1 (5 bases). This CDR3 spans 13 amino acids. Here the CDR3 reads CASGFQGTTEAFF. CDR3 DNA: TGTGCCAGCGGTTTCCAGGGAACCACTGAAGCTTTCTTT.

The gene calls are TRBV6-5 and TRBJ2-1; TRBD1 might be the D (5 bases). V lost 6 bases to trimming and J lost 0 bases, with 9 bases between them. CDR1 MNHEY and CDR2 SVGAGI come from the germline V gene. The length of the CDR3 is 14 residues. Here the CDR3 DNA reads TGTGCCAGCAGGCGACAGAGCTCCTACAATGAGCAGTTCTTC. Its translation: CASRRQSSYNEQFF.